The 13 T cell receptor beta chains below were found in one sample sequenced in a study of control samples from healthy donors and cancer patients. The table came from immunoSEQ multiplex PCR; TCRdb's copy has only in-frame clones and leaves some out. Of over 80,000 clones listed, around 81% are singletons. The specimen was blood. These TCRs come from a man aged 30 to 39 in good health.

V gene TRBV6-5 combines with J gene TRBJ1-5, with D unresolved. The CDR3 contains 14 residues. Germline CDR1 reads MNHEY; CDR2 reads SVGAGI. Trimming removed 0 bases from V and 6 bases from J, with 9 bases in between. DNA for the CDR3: TGTGCCAGCAGTTACTCGCCGGGAAGTCAGCCCCAGCATTTT. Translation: CASSYSPGSQPQHF.

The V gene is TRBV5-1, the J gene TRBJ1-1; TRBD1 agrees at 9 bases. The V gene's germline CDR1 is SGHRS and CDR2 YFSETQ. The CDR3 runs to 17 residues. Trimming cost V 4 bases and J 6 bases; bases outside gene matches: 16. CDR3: CASSANRGRIEASEAFF. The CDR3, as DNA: TGCGCCAGCAGCGCAAACAGGGGGCGCATCGAAGCCTCTGAAGCTTTCTTT.

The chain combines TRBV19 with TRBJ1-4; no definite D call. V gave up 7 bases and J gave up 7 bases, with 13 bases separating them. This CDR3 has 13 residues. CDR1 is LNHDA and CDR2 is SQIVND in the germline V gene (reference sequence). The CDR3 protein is CASTIFGGEKLFF. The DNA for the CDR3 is TGTGCCAGTACCATTTTTGGCGGTGAAAAACTGTTTTTT.

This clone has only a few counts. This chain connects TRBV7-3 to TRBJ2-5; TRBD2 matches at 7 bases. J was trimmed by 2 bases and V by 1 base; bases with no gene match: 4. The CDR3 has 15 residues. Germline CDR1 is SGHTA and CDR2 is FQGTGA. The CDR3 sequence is CASSLIGGYQETQYF. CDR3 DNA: TGTGCCAGCAGCTTAATCGGGGGGTATCAAGAGACCCAGTACTTC.

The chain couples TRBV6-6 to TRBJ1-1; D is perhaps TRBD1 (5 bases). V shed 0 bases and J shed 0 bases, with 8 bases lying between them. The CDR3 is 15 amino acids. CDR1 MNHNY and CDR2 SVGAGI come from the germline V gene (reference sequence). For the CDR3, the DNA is TGTGCCAGCAGTTACTCAGGGGCTATGAACACTGAAGCTTTCTTT. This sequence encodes CASSYSGAMNTEAFF.

The CDR3 loop reads CAISESGAASEKLFF. The CDR3 DNA reads TGTGCCATCAGTGAGTCTGGGGCTGCGAGTGAAAAACTGTTTTTT. V and J are TRBV10-3 and TRBJ1-4, with a tentative D call TRBD1 (5 bases). CDR3 size: 15 residues. CDR1 and CDR2 from the germline V gene are ENHRY and SYGVKD. V lost 0 bases and J 7 bases, leaving 12 bases between the germline ends.

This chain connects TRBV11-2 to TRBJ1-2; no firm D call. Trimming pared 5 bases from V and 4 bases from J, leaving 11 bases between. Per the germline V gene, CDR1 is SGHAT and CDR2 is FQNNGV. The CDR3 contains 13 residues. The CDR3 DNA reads TGTGCCAGCAGCAACGGGTTGGGCTATGGCTACACCTTC. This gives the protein CASSNGLGYGYTF.

In DNA form, the CDR3 reads TGTGCCAGCAGTTTTCAGGGGGAGCAGTTCTTC. It translates to CASSFQGEQFF. V usage is TRBV12-3 or TRBV12-4 and J usage is TRBJ2-1, with D possibly TRBD1 on 6 matching bases. The length of the CDR3 is 11 residues. Between the trimmed V and J ends, which lost 3 bases and 10 bases, there was a span of 7 bases.

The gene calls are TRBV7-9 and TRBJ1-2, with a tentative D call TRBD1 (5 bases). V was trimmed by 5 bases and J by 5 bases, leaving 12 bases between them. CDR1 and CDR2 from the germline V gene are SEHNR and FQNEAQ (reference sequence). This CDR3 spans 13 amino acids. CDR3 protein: CASSPTVGYGYTF. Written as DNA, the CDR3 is TGTGCCAGCAGCCCGACAGTCGGATATGGCTACACCTTC.

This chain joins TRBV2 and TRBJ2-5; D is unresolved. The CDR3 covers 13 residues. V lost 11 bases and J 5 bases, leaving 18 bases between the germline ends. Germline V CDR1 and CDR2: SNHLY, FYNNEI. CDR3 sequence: CACSSLRPETQYF. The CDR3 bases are TGTGCCTGCTCGTCCCTCCGGCCGGAGACCCAGTACTTC.

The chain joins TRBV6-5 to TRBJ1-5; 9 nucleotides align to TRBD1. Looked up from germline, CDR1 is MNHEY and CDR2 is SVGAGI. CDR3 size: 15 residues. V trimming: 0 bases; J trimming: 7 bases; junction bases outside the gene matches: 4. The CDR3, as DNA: TGTGCCAGCAGTTACTCAGGGACAGGGACACAGCCCCAGCATTTT. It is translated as CASSYSGTGTQPQHF.

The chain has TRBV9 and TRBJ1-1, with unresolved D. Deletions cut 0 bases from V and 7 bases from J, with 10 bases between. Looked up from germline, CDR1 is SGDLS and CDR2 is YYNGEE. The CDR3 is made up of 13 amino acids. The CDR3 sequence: CASSVGVADEAFF. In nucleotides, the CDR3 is TGTGCCAGCAGCGTAGGAGTTGCAGATGAAGCTTTCTTT. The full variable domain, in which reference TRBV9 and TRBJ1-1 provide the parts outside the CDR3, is DSGVTQTPKHLITATGQRVTLRCSPRSGDLSVYWYQQSLDQGLQFLIQYYNGEERAKGNILERFSAQQFPDLHSELNLSSLELGDSALYFCASSVGVADEAFFGQGTRLTVV.

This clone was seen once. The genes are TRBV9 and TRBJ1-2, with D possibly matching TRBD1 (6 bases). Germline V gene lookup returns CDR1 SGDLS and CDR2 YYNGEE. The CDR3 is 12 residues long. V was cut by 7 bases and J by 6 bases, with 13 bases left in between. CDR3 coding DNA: TGTGCCAGCGGTGGGAGGGGGGATGGCTACACCTTC. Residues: CASGGRGDGYTF.